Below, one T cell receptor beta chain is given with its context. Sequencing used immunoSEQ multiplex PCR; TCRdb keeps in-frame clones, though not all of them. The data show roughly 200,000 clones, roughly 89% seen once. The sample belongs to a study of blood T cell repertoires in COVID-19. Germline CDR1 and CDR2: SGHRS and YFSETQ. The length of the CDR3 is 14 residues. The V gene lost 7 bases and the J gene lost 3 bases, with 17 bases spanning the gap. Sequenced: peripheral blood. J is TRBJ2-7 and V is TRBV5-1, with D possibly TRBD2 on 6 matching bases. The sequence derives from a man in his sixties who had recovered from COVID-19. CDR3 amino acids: CASRGGRDFYEQYF. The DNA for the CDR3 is TGCGCCAGCCGTGGGGGGAGAGACTTCTACGAGCAGTACTTC. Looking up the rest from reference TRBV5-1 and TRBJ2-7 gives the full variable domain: KAGVTQTPRYLIKTRGQQVTLSCSPISGHRSVSWYQQTPGQGLQFLFEYFSETQRNKGNFPGRFSGRQFSNSRSEMNVSTLELGDSALYLCASRGGRDFYEQYFGPGTRLTVT.